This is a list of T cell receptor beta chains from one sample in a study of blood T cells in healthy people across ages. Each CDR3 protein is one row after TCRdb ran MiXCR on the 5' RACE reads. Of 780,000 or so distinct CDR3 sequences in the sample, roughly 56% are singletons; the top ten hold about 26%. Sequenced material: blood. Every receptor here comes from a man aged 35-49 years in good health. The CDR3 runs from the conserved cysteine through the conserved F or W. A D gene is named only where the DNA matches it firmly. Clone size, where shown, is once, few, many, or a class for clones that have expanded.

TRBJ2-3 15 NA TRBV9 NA CASSVFRENTDTQYF TGTGCCAGCAGCGTATTTCGAGAGAACACAGATACGCAGTATTTT
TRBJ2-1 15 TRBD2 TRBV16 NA CASSQSTGGLNEQFF TGTGCCAGCAGCCAATCGACGGGAGGGCTGAATGAGCAGTTCTTC
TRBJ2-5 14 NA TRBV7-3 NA CASSLSGIGQTQYF TGTGCCAGCAGCTTAAGCGGGATTGGTCAGACCCAGTACTTC
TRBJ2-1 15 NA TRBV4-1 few CASSQLSGAYNEQFF TGCGCCAGCAGCCAACTGTCCGGGGCCTACAATGAGCAGTTCTTC
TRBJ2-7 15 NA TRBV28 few CASSLSWQSAYEQYF TGTGCCAGCAGTTTATCGTGGCAGTCTGCCTACGAGCAGTACTTC
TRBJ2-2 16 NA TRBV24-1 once CATSDLQGSNTGELFF TGTGCCACCAGTGATTTGCAGGGTTCAAACACCGGGGAGCTGTTTTTT
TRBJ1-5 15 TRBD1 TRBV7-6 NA CASSRSGTGDQPQHF TGTGCCAGCAGCCGTTCCGGGACAGGGGACCAGCCCCAGCATTTT
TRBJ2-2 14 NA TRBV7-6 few CASSLKELTGELFF TGTGCCAGCAGCTTAAAGGAATTGACCGGGGAGCTGTTTTTT
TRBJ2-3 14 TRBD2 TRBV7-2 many CASSLGFSGDTQYF TGTGCCAGCAGCTTAGGGTTTAGCGGGGATACGCAGTATTTT
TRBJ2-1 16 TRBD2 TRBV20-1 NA CSARGLAGDSYNEQFF TGCAGTGCTCGAGGACTAGCGGGGGATTCTTACAATGAGCAGTTCTTC
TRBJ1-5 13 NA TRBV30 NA CAWSDGVNQPQHF TGTGCCTGGAGTGACGGCGTCAATCAGCCCCAGCATTTT
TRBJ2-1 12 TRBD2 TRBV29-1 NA CSVERGLALQFF TGCAGCGTTGAAAGGGGACTAGCTTTGCAGTTCTTC
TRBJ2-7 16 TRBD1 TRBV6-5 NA CASSPGQGTDSYEQYF TGTGCCAGCAGTCCCGGACAGGGGACGGACTCCTACGAGCAGTACTTC
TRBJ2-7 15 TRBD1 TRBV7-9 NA CASSSDRGLSYEQYF TGTGCCAGCAGCTCCGACAGGGGCCTGTCCTACGAGCAGTACTTC
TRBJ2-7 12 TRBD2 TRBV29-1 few CSTSSGSSEQYF TGCAGCACATCTAGCGGGAGCTCCGAGCAGTACTTC
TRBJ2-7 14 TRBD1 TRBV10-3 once CAIRPGQGRYEQYF TGTGCCATCCGTCCGGGACAGGGACGTTACGAGCAGTACTTC
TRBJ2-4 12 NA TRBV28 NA CASSFSVAIQYF TGTGCCAGCAGCTTCTCGGTGGCCATTCAGTACTTC
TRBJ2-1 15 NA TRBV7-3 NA CASSSRGPTYNEQFF TGTGCCAGCAGCTCGCGGGGGCCAACCTACAATGAGCAGTTCTTC
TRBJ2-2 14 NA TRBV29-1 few CSVEESRATGELFF TGCAGCGTTGAAGAATCCAGAGCAACCGGGGAGCTGTTTTTT
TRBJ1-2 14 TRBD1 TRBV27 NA CASSPMGQSYGYTF TGTGCCAGCAGTCCGATGGGACAGTCCTATGGCTACACCTTC
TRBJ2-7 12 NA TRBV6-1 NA CASSENAYEQYF TGTGCCAGCAGTGAAAACGCCTACGAGCAGTACTTC
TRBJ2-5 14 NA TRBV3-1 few CASSQAPGRETQYF TGTGCCAGCAGCCAAGCTCCAGGGAGAGAGACCCAGTACTTC
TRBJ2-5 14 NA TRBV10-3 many CAISDSGTQETQYF TGTGCCATCAGTGATTCGGGGACCCAAGAGACCCAGTACTTC
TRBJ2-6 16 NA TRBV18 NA CASSPLNPSGANVLTF TGTGCCAGCTCACCTCTCAACCCCTCTGGGGCCAACGTCCTGACTTTC
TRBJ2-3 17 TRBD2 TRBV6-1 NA CASSRGRTSGTTDTQYF TGTGCCAGCAGTCGGGGTCGGACTAGCGGAACCACAGATACGCAGTATTTT
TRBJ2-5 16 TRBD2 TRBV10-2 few CASSETGLAGGETQYF TGCGCCAGCAGTGAGACGGGACTAGCGGGTGGGGAGACCCAGTACTTC
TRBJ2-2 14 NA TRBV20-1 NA CSASDETRAGELFF TGCAGTGCTAGCGATGAGACGAGAGCCGGGGAGCTGTTTTTT
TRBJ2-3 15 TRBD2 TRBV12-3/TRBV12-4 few CASSLRAGALDTQYF TGTGCCAGCAGTTTGCGAGCGGGGGCTCTAGATACGCAGTATTTT
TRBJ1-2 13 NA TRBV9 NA CASSVERDYGYTF TGTGCCAGCAGCGTAGAGAGGGACTATGGCTACACCTTC
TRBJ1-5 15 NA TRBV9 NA CASSSHGNSNQPQHF TGTGCCAGCAGCTCCCACGGGAATAGCAATCAGCCCCAGCATTTT
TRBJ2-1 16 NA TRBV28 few CASSLDQAQYYNEQFF TGTGCCAGCAGTTTAGATCAGGCGCAGTATTACAATGAGCAGTTCTTC
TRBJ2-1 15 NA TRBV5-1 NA CASSSLRISYNEQFF TGCGCCAGCAGTTCCCTCAGGATCTCCTACAATGAGCAGTTCTTC
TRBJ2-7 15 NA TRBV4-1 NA CASSQTQGTGYGQYF TGCGCCAGCAGCCAAACACAGGGGACTGGGTATGGGCAGTACTTC
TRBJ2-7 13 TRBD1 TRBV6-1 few CASGQGHSYEQYF TGTGCCAGTGGACAGGGCCACTCCTACGAGCAGTACTTC
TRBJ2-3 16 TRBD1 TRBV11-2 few CASSSRQGIRADTQYF TGTGCCAGCAGCTCCCGACAGGGTATAAGGGCAGATACGCAGTATTTT
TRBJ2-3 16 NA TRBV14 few CASSPYSLSDTDTQYF TGTGCCAGCAGCCCATACAGTCTCTCAGACACAGATACGCAGTATTTT
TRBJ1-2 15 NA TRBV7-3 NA CASSPNPAGVEGYTF TGTGCCAGCAGCCCGAATCCTGCAGGGGTGGAGGGCTACACCTTC
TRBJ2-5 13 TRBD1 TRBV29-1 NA CSVDWTGGKTQYF TGCAGCGTCGATTGGACAGGGGGGAAGACCCAGTACTTC
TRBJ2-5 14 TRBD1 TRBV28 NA CASSGTGTEETQYF TGTGCCAGCAGTGGGACAGGGACAGAAGAGACCCAGTACTTC
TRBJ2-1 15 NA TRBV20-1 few CSARFSGRGVNEQFF TGCAGTGCTAGATTTAGCGGCCGGGGAGTCAATGAGCAGTTCTTC
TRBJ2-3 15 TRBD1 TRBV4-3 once CASSQQQGRTDTQYF TGCGCCAGCAGCCAACAACAGGGGCGCACAGATACGCAGTATTTT
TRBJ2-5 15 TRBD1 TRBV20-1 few CSATENRGPTETQYF TGCAGTGCTACCGAAAACAGGGGGCCAACGGAGACCCAGTACTTC
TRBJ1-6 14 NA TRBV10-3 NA CAISDSGYNSPLHF TGTGCCATCAGTGACTCGGGATATAATTCACCCCTCCACTTT
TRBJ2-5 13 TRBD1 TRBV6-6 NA CASSYQGEGTQYF TGTGCCAGCAGTTACCAGGGGGAAGGGACCCAGTACTTC
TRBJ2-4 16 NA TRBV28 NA CASSSYHQWRENIQYF TGTGCCAGCAGTTCATACCACCAGTGGCGAGAAAACATTCAGTACTTC
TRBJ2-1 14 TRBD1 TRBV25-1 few CASSGQGWSNEQFF TGTGCCAGCAGTGGACAGGGGTGGTCGAATGAGCAGTTCTTC
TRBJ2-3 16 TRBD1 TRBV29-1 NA CSVRRDRGHGTDTQYF TGCAGCGTTCGGCGAGACAGGGGGCATGGCACAGATACGCAGTATTTT
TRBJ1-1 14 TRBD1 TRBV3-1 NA CASSQQGGDTEAFF TGTGCCAGCAGCCAACAGGGGGGCGACACTGAAGCTTTCTTT
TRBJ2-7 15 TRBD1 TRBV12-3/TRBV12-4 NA CASRPQGANNNEQYF TGTGCCAGCAGACCACAGGGGGCGAACAACAATGAGCAGTACTTC
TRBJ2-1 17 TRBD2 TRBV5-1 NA CASSPVGSGSVGNEQFF TGCGCCAGCAGTCCGGTGGGTAGCGGGAGTGTGGGGAACGAGCAGTTCTTC
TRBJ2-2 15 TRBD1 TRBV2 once CASKMPGQGPGELFF TGTGCCAGCAAGATGCCGGGACAGGGCCCCGGGGAGCTGTTTTTT
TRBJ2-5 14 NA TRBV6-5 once CASSYGGTYNEQYF TGTGCCAGCAGTTACGGGGGGACCTACAATGAGCAGTACTTC
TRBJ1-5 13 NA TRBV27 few CASSLVGQKTQHF TGTGCCAGCAGTTTAGTTGGGCAGAAGACCCAGCATTTT